The rows below give T cell receptor beta chains drawn from one sample of a study of blood T cells in healthy people across ages. Each CDR3 protein gets one entry after TCRdb re-called the 5' RACE reads with MiXCR. The table shows about 930,000 distinct CDR3 sequences, with around 29% occurring only once. This same sample was also part of a study on T cells of mothers and their children.

The specimen was blood. These receptors originate from a woman in her thirties or forties in good health. Each CDR3 is given with its conserved first and last residue. Each record gives: V gene, J gene, CDR3 protein.

TRBV27	TRBJ2-1	CASSPRIAGGSTNEQFF
TRBV5-1	TRBJ1-2	CASSLEFRGNYGYTF
TRBV6-2/TRBV6-3	TRBJ2-6	CASSPQTDGANVLTF
TRBV5-1	TRBJ1-4	CASSHGTPGEKLFF
TRBV18	TRBJ2-4	CASSHSPGGTADEQYF
TRBV28	TRBJ1-2	CASSLSVRSYTF
TRBV20-1	TRBJ2-7	CSARPPGQRSYEQYF
TRBV7-2	TRBJ2-4	CASSLTGTENIQYF
TRBV5-1	TRBJ2-2	CASTSGTGGTGELFF
TRBV6-4	TRBJ2-3	CASSVGGKPDTQYF
TRBV12-3/TRBV12-4	TRBJ1-4	CASRPPGYPNEKLFF
TRBV5-6	TRBJ1-2	CASSFKQGAGGYTF
TRBV7-9	TRBJ2-7	CASSSRQGVYGQYF
TRBV4-3	TRBJ1-4	CASSQVGGQGNEKLFF
TRBV6-1	TRBJ2-5	CASREALLRGGQETQYF
TRBV10-3	TRBJ1-6	CAIADWTGVNSPLHF
TRBV20-1	TRBJ1-5	CGAYRESNQPQHF
TRBV9	TRBJ2-1	CASSGYSGSGKNEQFF
TRBV20-1	TRBJ2-1	CSARAWDRGSYNEQFF
TRBV7-8	TRBJ1-1	CASSDRTALAMNTEAFF